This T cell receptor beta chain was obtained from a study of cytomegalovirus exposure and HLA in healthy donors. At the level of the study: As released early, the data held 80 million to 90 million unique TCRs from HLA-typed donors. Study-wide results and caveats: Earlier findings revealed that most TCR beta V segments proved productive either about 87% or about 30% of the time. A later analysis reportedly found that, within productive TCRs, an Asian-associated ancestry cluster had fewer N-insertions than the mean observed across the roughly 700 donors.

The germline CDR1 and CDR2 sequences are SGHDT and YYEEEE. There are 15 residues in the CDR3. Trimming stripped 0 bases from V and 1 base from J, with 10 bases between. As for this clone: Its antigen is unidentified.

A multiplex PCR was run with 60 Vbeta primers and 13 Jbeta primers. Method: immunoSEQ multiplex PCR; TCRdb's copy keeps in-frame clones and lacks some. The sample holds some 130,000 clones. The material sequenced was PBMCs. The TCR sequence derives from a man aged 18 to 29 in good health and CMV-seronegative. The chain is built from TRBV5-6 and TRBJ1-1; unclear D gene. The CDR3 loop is CASSLATPRNTEAFF. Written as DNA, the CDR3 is TGTGCCAGCAGCTTGGCAACCCCGAGGAACACTGAAGCTTTCTTT.